This section outlines one T cell receptor beta chain sequence together with its context. This sample is drawn from a study of T cell changes during pregnancy in multiple sclerosis. Profiled with immunoSEQ multiplex PCR; TCRdb holds only in-frame clones, not every one. The sample has some 100,000 clones, 90% to 95% seen once. CDR1 is MNHNS, CDR2 SASEGT, per germline. This CDR3 contains 14 residues. Trimming stripped 6 bases from V and 0 bases from J, with 10 bases between. The material was peripheral blood, obtained before pregnancy. The chain uses TRBV6-1 and TRBJ2-3, with a possible D match to TRBD1 (6 bases). The receptor's source is a female donor with multiple sclerosis, enrolled in a pregnancy study. Here the CDR3 reads CASSRDTSTDTQYF. In nucleotides, the CDR3 is TGTGCCAGCAGCCGGGACACGAGCACAGATACGCAGTATTTT.